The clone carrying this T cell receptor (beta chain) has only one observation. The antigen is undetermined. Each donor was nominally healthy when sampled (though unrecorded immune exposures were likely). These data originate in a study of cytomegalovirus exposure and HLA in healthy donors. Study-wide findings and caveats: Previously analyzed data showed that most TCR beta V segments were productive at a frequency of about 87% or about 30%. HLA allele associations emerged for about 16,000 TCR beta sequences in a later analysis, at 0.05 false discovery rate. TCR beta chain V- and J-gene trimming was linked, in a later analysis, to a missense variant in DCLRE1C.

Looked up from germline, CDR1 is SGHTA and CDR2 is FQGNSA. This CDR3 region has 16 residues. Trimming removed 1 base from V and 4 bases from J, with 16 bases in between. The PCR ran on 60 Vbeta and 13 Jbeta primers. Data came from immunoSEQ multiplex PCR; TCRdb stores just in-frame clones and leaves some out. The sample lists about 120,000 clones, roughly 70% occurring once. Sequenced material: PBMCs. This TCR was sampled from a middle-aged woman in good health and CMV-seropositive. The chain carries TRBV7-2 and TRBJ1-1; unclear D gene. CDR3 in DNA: TGTGCCAGCAGCTTAGGGTTGGTTCAGTCAGGCACTGAAGCTTTCTTT. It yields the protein CASSLGLVQSGTEAFF.